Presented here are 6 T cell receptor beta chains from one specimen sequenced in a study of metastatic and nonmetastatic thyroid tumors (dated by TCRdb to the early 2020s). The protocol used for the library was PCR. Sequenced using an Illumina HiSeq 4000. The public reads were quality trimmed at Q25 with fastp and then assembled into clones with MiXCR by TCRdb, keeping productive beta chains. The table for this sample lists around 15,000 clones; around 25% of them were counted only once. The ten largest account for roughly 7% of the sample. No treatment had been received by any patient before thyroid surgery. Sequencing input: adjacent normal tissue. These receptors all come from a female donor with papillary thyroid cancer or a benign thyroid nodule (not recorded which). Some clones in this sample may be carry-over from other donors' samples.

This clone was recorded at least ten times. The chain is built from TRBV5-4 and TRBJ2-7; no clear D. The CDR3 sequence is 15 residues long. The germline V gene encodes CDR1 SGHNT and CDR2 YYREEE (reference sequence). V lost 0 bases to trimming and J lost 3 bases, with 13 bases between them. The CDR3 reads CASSLEVESFYEQYF. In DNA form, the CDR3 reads TGTGCCAGCAGCTTGGAGGTCGAGTCTTTCTACGAGCAGTACTTC. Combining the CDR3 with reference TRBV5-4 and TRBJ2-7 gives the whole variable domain ETGVTQSPTHLIKTRGQQVTLRCSSQSGHNTVSWYQQALGQGPQFIFQYYREEENGRGNFPPRFSGLQFPNYSSELNVNALELDDSALYLCASSLEVESFYEQYFGPGTRLTVT.

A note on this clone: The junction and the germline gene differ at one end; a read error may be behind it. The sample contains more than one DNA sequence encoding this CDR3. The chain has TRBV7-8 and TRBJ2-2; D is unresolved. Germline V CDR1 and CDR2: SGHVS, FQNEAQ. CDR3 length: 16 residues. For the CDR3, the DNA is TGCGCCAGCAGCTTAGGTCCCAGCTACACCACCGGGGAGCTGTTTTTT. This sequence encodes CASSLGPSYTTGELFF.

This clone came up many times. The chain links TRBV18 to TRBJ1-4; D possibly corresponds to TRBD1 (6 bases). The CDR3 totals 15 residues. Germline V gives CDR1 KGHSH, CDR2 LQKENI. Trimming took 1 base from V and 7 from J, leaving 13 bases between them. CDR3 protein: CASSPRTEGGEKLFF. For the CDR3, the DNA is TGTGCCAGCTCACCACGGACAGAGGGAGGTGAAAAACTGTTTTTT.

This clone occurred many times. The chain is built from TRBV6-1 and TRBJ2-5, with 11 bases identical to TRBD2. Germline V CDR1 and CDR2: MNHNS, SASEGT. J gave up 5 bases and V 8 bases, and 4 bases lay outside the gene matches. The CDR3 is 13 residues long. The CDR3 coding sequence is TGTGCCAGCGGGATAGCGGGAGGGGAGACCCAGTACTTC. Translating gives CASGIAGGETQYF.

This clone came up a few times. Written as DNA, the CDR3 is TGTGCCAGCATTTTGACTAGCTCGTTGGAGACCCAGTACTTC. Its translation: CASILTSSLETQYF. The chain combines TRBV6-1 with TRBJ2-5; 7 nucleotides align to TRBD2. Germline CDR1 reads MNHNS; CDR2 reads SASEGT. There are 14 residues in the CDR3. The junction had 10 bases not matched to a gene; V was cut back by 7 bases and J by 5 bases.

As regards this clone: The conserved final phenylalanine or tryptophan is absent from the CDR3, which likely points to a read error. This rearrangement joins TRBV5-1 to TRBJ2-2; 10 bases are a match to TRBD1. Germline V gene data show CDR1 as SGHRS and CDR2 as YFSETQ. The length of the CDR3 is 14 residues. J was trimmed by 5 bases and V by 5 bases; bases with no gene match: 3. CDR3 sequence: CASSRDRGTGELFL. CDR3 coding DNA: TGCGCCAGCAGTCGGGACAGGGGTACCGGGGAGCTGTTTCTT.